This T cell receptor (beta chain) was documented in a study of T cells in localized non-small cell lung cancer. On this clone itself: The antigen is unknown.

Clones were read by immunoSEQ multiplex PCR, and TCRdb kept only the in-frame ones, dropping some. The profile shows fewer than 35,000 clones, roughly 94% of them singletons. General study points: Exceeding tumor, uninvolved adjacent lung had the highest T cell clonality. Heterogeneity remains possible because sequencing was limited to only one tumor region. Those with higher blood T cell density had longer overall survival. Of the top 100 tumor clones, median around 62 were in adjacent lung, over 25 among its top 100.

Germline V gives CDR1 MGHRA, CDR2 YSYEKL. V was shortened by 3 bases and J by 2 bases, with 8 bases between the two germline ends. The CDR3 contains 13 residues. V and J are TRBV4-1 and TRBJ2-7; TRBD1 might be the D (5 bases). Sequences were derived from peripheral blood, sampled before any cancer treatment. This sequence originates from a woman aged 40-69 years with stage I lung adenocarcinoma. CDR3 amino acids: CASSHRQTYEQYF. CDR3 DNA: TGCGCCAGCAGCCACCGACAGACCTACGAGCAGTACTTC.